Shown below are 15 T cell receptor beta chains from a single sample sequenced in a study of early T cells in non-severe SARS-CoV-2 infection. TCRdb called the 5' RACE reads again in MiXCR, with one record for every CDR3 protein. The sample gives tens of thousands of distinct CDR3 sequences, roughly 12% of which show up once; approximately 4.8% is in the top ten. The sample was whole blood. These receptor sequences come from an adult who was a healthcare worker with PCR-confirmed SARS-CoV-2 infection or an uninfected control (not recorded which).

This chain links TRBV20-1 with TRBJ2-5, with a possible D match to TRBD2 (7 bases). V lost 3 bases to trimming and J lost 5 bases, with 10 bases between them. The germline gives CDR1 DFQATT, CDR2 SNEGSKA (reference sequence). The CDR3 has 12 residues. CDR3 protein: CSARPGGETQYF. The DNA for the CDR3 is TGCAGTGCTAGGCCGGGGGGCGAGACCCAGTACTTC.

The chain employs TRBV9 and TRBJ1-2; D uncertain. This CDR3 region has 14 residues. Trimming left V 0 bases short and J 2 bases short, with 8 bases between. Germline CDR1 reads SGDLS; CDR2 reads YYNGEE. CDR3 bases: TGTGCCAGCAGCGTAGATTTACAGAACTATGGCTACACCTTC. This codes for CASSVDLQNYGYTF.

The chain joins TRBV24-1 to TRBJ2-3; D remains unclear. CDR3 size: 13 residues. V gave up 8 bases and J gave up 0 bases, with 8 bases separating them. Looked up from germline, CDR1 is KGHDR and CDR2 is SFDVKD. CDR3 in amino acids: CATTDGSTDTQYF. Written as DNA, the CDR3 is TGTGCCACCACGGACGGTAGCACAGATACGCAGTATTTT.

This clonotype has just a few counts. V usage is TRBV5-4 and J usage is TRBJ1-3; D remains ambiguous. V was trimmed by 0 bases and J by 4 bases, leaving 14 bases between them. Germline V gene sequence: CDR1 SGHNT, CDR2 YYREEE (reference sequence). The length of the CDR3 is 16 residues. The CDR3 nucleotides are TGTGCCAGCAGCTTGGATCAACGTGGGAGAGGAAACACCATATATTTT. This encodes CASSLDQRGRGNTIYF.

This clonotype was recorded at least ten times. The chain uses TRBV4-1 and TRBJ1-2; no definite D call. V shed 0 bases and J shed 7 bases, with 15 bases lying between them. The V gene's germline CDR1 is MGHRA and CDR2 YSYEKL. CDR3 length equals 15 residues. The CDR3 reads CASSQEIDNSFGYTF. The CDR3 DNA reads as TGCGCCAGCAGCCAAGAAATCGACAATTCTTTTGGCTACACCTTC.

This clonotype has a count of ten or more. V gene TRBV20-1 combines with J gene TRBJ1-5; TRBD1 is a possible D gene (5 bases). CDR1 is DFQATT, CDR2 SNEGSKA, per germline (reference sequence). The CDR3 runs 14 residues. Trimming cost V 1 base and J 1 base, with 8 bases left between them. The CDR3 reads CSARGGESNQPQHF. CDR3 nucleotide sequence: TGCAGTGCTAGAGGGGGGGAAAGCAATCAGCCCCAGCATTTT.

As to this clonotype: A much larger clonotype is one base distant, so this may be a read error. The chain links TRBV10-2 to TRBJ1-2; no firm D call. There are 13 residues in the CDR3. V lost 3 bases, J lost 4 bases, and 9 bases lay in between. CDR1 and CDR2 from the germline V gene are WSHSY and SAAADI. The CDR3 nucleotides read TGCGCCAGCAGTGACGGGGTTGGCTATGGCTACACCTTC. Translating it yields CASSDGVGYGYTF.

Comments on this clonotype: This is likely a read error, given that the CDR3 carries no conserved phenylalanine or tryptophan at its end. V usage is TRBV29-1 and J usage is TRBJ2-6; possibly TRBD1 for D (5 bases). CDR3 size: 14 residues. V was trimmed by 3 bases and J by 4 bases, leaving 10 bases between them. Germline CDR1 reads SQVTM; CDR2 reads ANQGSEA. CDR3 region: CSVDPGPGANVLTY. The CDR3 DNA reads TGCAGCGTTGACCCAGGGCCCGGGGCCAACGTCCTGACTTAC.

V gene TRBV7-9 combines with J gene TRBJ2-4, with D hard to call. Germline CDR1 is SEHNR and CDR2 is FQNEAQ (reference sequence). Trimming removed 5 bases at V and 7 bases at J, with 12 bases between. CDR3 length: 13 amino acids. The CDR3 DNA follows: TGTGCCAGCAGCAAATCGGGTAGCAACATTCAGTACTTC. It is translated as CASSKSGSNIQYF.

The rearrangement uses TRBV25-1 and TRBJ1-6; maybe TRBD1 (5 bases). Trimming pared 3 bases from V and 7 bases from J, leaving 7 bases between. Germline V gives CDR1 MGHDK, CDR2 SYGVNS. CDR3 length: 13 amino acids. For the CDR3, the DNA is TGTGCCAGCAGTGATTCAGGGAATTCACCCCTCCACTTT. Amino acid sequence: CASSDSGNSPLHF.

In its sample, this clonotype was seen many times. The chain employs TRBV3-1 and TRBJ2-5, with a weak D call TRBD1 (5 bases). Germline loops: CDR1 LGHDT, CDR2 YNNKEL (reference sequence). The CDR3 consists of 13 residues. The V end was cut by 4 bases, the J end by 4 bases, with 10 bases between. The CDR3: CASSPVRGETQYF. The CDR3 coding sequence is TGTGCCAGCAGCCCCGTTAGGGGAGAGACCCAGTACTTC.

This clonotype was seen a few times. This chain joins TRBV20-1 and TRBJ2-7; D is unresolved. The CDR3 contains 12 residues. Trimming removed 1 base from V and 0 bases from J, with 4 bases in between. Germline V gene data show CDR1 as DFQATT and CDR2 as SNEGSKA (reference sequence). The CDR3 nucleotides read TGCAGTGCTAGAGTTGACTCCTACGAGCAGTACTTC. The encoded protein is CSARVDSYEQYF.

A few counts support this clonotype. CDR3: CASSFDLSGTDTQYF. CDR3 nucleotides: TGTGCCAGCAGTTTTGATTTAAGTGGGACAGATACGCAGTATTTT. The rearrangement joins TRBV7-9 to TRBJ2-3; no reliable D call. The V gene lost 6 bases and the J gene lost 3 bases, with 16 bases spanning the gap. Per germline, CDR1 SEHNR and CDR2 FQNEAQ (reference sequence). CDR3 length: 15 amino acids.

The chain couples TRBV19 to TRBJ1-1, with D uncertain. This CDR3 is 16 amino acids long. CDR1 LNHDA and CDR2 SQIVND come from the germline V gene (reference sequence). V was trimmed by 6 bases and J by 1 base, leaving 18 bases between them. The CDR3 DNA reads TGTGCCAGTAGAGCGAGTCAAGGGCGAAAGAACACTGAAGCTTTCTTT. Translated, it gives CASRASQGRKNTEAFF.

The table lists this clonotype with a few counts. V gene TRBV9 combines with J gene TRBJ2-7, with D uncertain. The length of the CDR3 is 12 residues. The V and J ends lost 3 bases and 5 bases respectively, with 9 bases between them. CDR1 SGDLS and CDR2 YYNGEE come from the germline V gene. The CDR3 loop reads CASSALGNEQYF. The CDR3 DNA sequence: TGTGCCAGCAGCGCCCTAGGCAACGAGCAGTACTTC.